This T cell receptor beta chain was documented in a study of blood T cell repertoires in COVID-19 (dated by TCRdb to the early 2020s). Regarding the study in general: The collaborator samples originated in the United States, Italy and Spain and spanned the acute and convalescent phases of COVID-19. The prospective study material was composed of cDNA or gDNA derived from T cells, B-cell-depleted T cells, or PBMCs. The dataset comprised deeply sampled blood TCRbeta repertoires from subjects exposed to, actively infected with, or recovered from COVID-19. The repertoires were released in a freely available public database intended as a resource for research on the immune response to SARS-CoV-2. Samples were obtained from the ongoing ImmuneRACE study (first 160 participants) and from 1,254 subjects provided by 6 global collaborators. The sample metadata nearly always contained a de-identified subject ID, COVID-19 status, age in years and sex. Where available, HLA class I and class II types were obtained from metadata supplied by the sample provider rather than from assay-based typing. The research as a whole found: The quantity of clinical and demographic metadata differed by source and by participant and was supplied without curation.

V loses 1 base, J loses 9 bases, and the germline ends lie 19 bases apart. CDR1 is given as MGHRA and CDR2 as YSYEKL, both from the germline V gene. The CDR3 goes from the cysteine to the phenylalanine over 16 residues. The read is trimmed to its CDR3 DNA, 48 bases read in frame from base 1. TCRbeta CDR3 regions were amplified from genomic DNA by means of the immunoSEQ Assay, a bias-controlled multiplex PCR. Per the authors' processing: The number of nucleated cells in each sample was estimated from the amplification of reference gene primers within the assay. Sequence reads were collapsed and filtered to measure the absolute abundance of every unique TCRbeta CDR3 rearrangement. For each sample, productive Simpson clonality was calculated as the square root of Simpson's diversity index across productive rearrangements. What TCRdb holds here is the immuneACCESS table cut down to in-frame rearrangements. Part of the clones is not present; checked against another copy, under half of the missing clones reflect an unresolved V gene, and the others are unexplained. V and J calls and clone size are those listed in that table; D and trimming were worked out from the DNA. The sample table shows around 130,000 clones, and around 89% are seen once. The ten largest account for approximately 30% of the sample.

Whole blood was collected in K2EDTA tubes by collaborating institutions according to the institutions' own protocols. For TCRbeta analysis, collaborators shipped samples as frozen whole blood, isolated PBMCs, or DNA extracted from either of those sample types. Of note for this clone: Its cognate antigen has yet to be identified. No quality values exist for individual bases; no much larger clone is one base distant.

This chain is built from TRBV4-1 and TRBJ2-1; a tentative D call is TRBD2 (7 bases match). The TCR originated in a man aged 65 to 79 with active or convalescent COVID-19. Sample: peripheral blood. The CDR3 reads CASSQGSGGYTFEQFF. The DNA sequence is TGCGCCAGCAGCCAAGGGTCGGGGGGCTACACATTTGAGCAGTTCTTC.